A selection of T cell receptor beta chains follows, all from one sample in a study of blood T cell repertoires in COVID-19. Here immunoSEQ multiplex PCR was the method, and the copy in TCRdb shows in-frame clones only, minus some. The sample comprises under 300,000 clones, about 80% of which are singletons, and approximately 5% rests with the top ten. Sequencing was done on a sample of peripheral blood. All receptors come from a woman older than 75 with active or convalescent COVID-19. CDR3s include the opening cysteine and the closing phenylalanine or tryptophan. A D gene is named only where the DNA matches it firmly. Rows give clone size only sometimes, using once, few, many, or a class for an expanded clone.

-	-	TRBJ2-7	TRBV25-1	TGTGCCAGCAGTCGACTGGACGAGCAGTACTTC	CASSRLDEQYF
-	TRBD2	TRBJ2-3	TRBV5-1	TGCGCCAGCAGCTTAATGGTAGCGGGGTCAGATACGCAGTATTTT	CASSLMVAGSDTQYF
once	-	TRBJ2-5	TRBV21-1	TGTGCCAGCAGCAAAGGGGGGGGCTGGGGCCAAGAGACCCAGTACTTC	CASSKGGGWGQETQYF
once	TRBD2	TRBJ2-1	TRBV19	TGTGCCAGTAGTATGGGGCTAGCGGACTTGTACAATGAGCAGTTCTTC	CASSMGLADLYNEQFF
once	TRBD2	TRBJ2-4	TRBV28	TGTGCCAGCAGTTTACCAGGACTAGCGGGAGGTGAGGGGGGCAAAAACATTCAGTACTTC	CASSLPGLAGGEGGKNIQYF
-	-	TRBJ1-6	TRBV6-5	TGTGCCAGCAGTTACCGCGTCCTTAATTCACCCCTCCACTTT	CASSYRVLNSPLHF
-	-	TRBJ2-1	TRBV19	TGTGCCAGTAGCCACGGGAGAGCCTACAATGAGCAGTTCTTC	CASSHGRAYNEQFF
-	-	TRBJ2-2	TRBV7-2	TGTGCCAGCACCCGGAACCCGAAGACAGTGAACGGGGAGCTGTTTTTT	CASTRNPKTVNGELFF
-	TRBD1	TRBJ1-5	TRBV7-9	TGTGCCAGCAGTCAACAGGGGGCGGAGCAGCCCCAGCATTTT	CASSQQGAEQPQHF
-	TRBD1	TRBJ1-2	TRBV5-6	TGTGCCAGCAGCGCGACAGGGCCCTATGGCTACACCTTC	CASSATGPYGYTF
-	TRBD2	TRBJ2-1	TRBV18	TGTGCCAGCTCACCGTCCCTAGCGGGGAGCTACAATGAGCAGTTCTTC	CASSPSLAGSYNEQFF
-	TRBD1	TRBJ1-5	TRBV19	TGTGCCAGCAAGGTAGGGACCAGGGGGCTTAATCAGCCCCAGCATTTT	CASKVGTRGLNQPQHF
-	-	TRBJ2-7	TRBV19	TGTGCCAGTAGTAGAGGGTCCCTCGCCGAGCAGTACTTC	CASSRGSLAEQYF
-	-	TRBJ2-3	TRBV5-1	TGCGCCAGCAGCTTGGCCCTAGTAGATACGCAGTATTTT	CASSLALVDTQYF
-	-	TRBJ1-1	TRBV6-5	TGTGCCAGCAGTTCAGTCTCCCTTGACACTGAAGCTTTCTTT	CASSSVSLDTEAFF
-	-	TRBJ2-5	TRBV28	TGTGCCAGCAGTTTCGGAGGGCCGCCGAGAGAGACCCAGTACTTC	CASSFGGPPRETQYF
-	-	TRBJ2-5	TRBV29-1	TGCAGCACGGAGGGAACGGAGGGAATCCAGTACTTC	CSTEGTEGIQYF
-	TRBD1	TRBJ1-5	TRBV6-1	TGTGCCAGCAGTTGGGCCCGGGACAGCGATCAGCCCCAGCATTTT	CASSWARDSDQPQHF
-	TRBD1	TRBJ1-5	TRBV19	TGTGCCAGTAGTCTCCGACAGGGGGGAGGGCAGCCCCAGCATTTT	CASSLRQGGGQPQHF
-	TRBD1	TRBJ2-2	TRBV24-1	TGTGCCACCAGTGACCCTAGGACAGGTCTCACCGGGGAGCTGTTTTTT	CATSDPRTGLTGELFF
-	TRBD1	TRBJ2-7	TRBV2	TGTGCCAGCAGCGGACAGGGCAGGTCCGAGCAGTACTTC	CASSGQGRSEQYF
-	-	TRBJ1-4	TRBV7-9	TGTGCCAGCAGCTTAGCACAGTTAACTAATGAAAAACTGTTTTTT	CASSLAQLTNEKLFF
-	TRBD1	TRBJ2-4	TRBV9	TGTGCCAGCAGCGTAGGGACAGGGGTGGACATTCAGTACTTC	CASSVGTGVDIQYF
-	-	TRBJ1-5	TRBV23-1	TGCGCCAGCAAATACAGGGTATTCGGGCAGCCCCAGCATTTT	CASKYRVFGQPQHF
-	-	TRBJ2-1	TRBV9	TGTGCCAGCAGCGTAGAGGGGCAACCCTACAATGAGCAGTTCTTC	CASSVEGQPYNEQFF
few	TRBD2	TRBJ2-2	TRBV10-2	TGCGCCAGCAGGCCCCAACTAGCGGAGAACACCGGGGAGCTGTTTTTT	CASRPQLAENTGELFF
-	-	TRBJ2-1	TRBV28	TGTGCCAGCAGTTTTAATGGCGGGGTAGCTGCCAATGAGCAGTTCTTC	CASSFNGGVAANEQFF